This TCR beta chain emerged from a study of OX40 agonist ivuxolimab in advanced cancers. Study-wide background: The dose of intravenous ivuxolimab that patients received every 2 weeks ranged from 0.01 to 10 mg/kg. Age averaged about 60 years (range about 20 to 79), and roughly 82% were male. Study-wide results and caveats: Antigen specificity remained undetermined for the expanded peripheral T cells. Part of the nonresponder group also had normalized T-cell clonal expansion that was low.

With V trimmed by 4 bases and J by 6 bases, 6 bases remained unmatched. The length of the CDR3 is 16 residues. Germline CDR1 MNHEY, CDR2 SMNVEV (reference sequence). This table comes from immunoSEQ multiplex PCR, and its TCRdb copy is limited to in-frame clones, with some not included. Of more than 50,000 clones in the sample, about 88% are singletons; the top ten hold about 13%. In regard to this clone: Its target is not known.

This chain links TRBV27 with TRBJ2-1; TRBD2 aligns across 13 bases. The material sequenced was CD4+ or CD8+ T cells sorted from blood, taken in a trial of the OX40 agonist ivuxolimab. The TCR comes from an adult with an advanced solid tumor such as melanoma, head and neck, liver or kidney cancer. The CDR3 loop is CASSSRLAGGGNEQFF. The CDR3 coding sequence is TGTGCCAGCAGTTCCCGACTAGCGGGAGGCGGCAATGAGCAGTTCTTC.